Sequencing of this T cell receptor (beta chain) was carried out in a study of OX40 agonist ivuxolimab in advanced cancers. Overall study results and limits: Relative to CD4+, CD8+ T cells held more expanded clones on average.

This clone was seen a few times. Its antigen is undetermined. CDR3 size: 13 residues. Germline assignment: CDR1 SGHRS and CDR2 YFSETQ. The germline V and J ends were trimmed by 4 bases and 8 bases, with 13 bases remaining between them. Only in-frame clones appear in the TCRdb table, and some are missing; sequencing was by immunoSEQ multiplex PCR. Seen here are about 35,000 clones, approximately 79% observed once, and the top ten hold approximately 14%. The chain employs TRBV5-1 and TRBJ1-3, with a weak D call TRBD1 (6 bases). The source is an adult with an advanced solid tumor such as melanoma, head and neck, liver or kidney cancer. Specimen: CD4+ or CD8+ T cells sorted from blood, collected in a trial of the OX40 agonist ivuxolimab. CDR3 coding DNA: TGCGCCAGCAGCCGGGGGGCTAGGGACACCATATATTTT. Encoded protein: CASSRGARDTIYF.